The clone carrying this T cell receptor (beta chain) was detected only a few times. The TCR beta repertoire was assessed by survey-level immunoSEQ sequencing. The data were produced by immunoSEQ multiplex PCR, yet TCRdb's version contains in-frame clones alone and is incomplete. Here the sample spans about 68,000 clones, about 94% being singletons. Germline-derived CDR1 and CDR2 are SGHVS and FQNEAQ. V was clipped by 4 bases and J by 4 bases; unmatched bases: 5. CDR3 length: 14 residues. The TCR originated in a man between 40 and 49 years old with rheumatoid arthritis. This chain links TRBV7-8 with TRBJ1-2; TRBD1 matches at 8 bases. Sequencing was done on a sample of PBMCs. The CDR3 loop reads CASSSQGGSYGYTF. CDR3 nucleotides: TGTGCCAGCAGCTCACAGGGGGGAAGCTATGGCTACACCTTC.